Listed here is a single T cell receptor beta chain. What this receptor recognizes is not known. Qualities for individual bases were not recorded, and no much larger clone is one base off. TCRbeta CDR3 regions were amplified from genomic DNA by means of the immunoSEQ Assay, a bias-controlled multiplex PCR. On the study's bioinformatics: Nucleated cell counts per sample were estimated from amplification of reference gene primers within the assay. To quantify the absolute abundance of each unique TCRbeta CDR3 rearrangement, sequence reads were collapsed and filtered. For each sample, productive Simpson clonality was calculated by taking the square root of Simpson's diversity index across productive rearrangements. In TCRdb, the immuneACCESS table is reduced to in-frame sequences with V and J assigned. These tables do not hold every clone; where another copy was compared, an unresolved V gene accounts for under half, and the others remain unexplained. The V and J calls and clone size were taken over from that table, and D and trimming were inferred from the DNA. The sample table records around 70,000 clones; 79% of these occur just once. In total, the top ten clones hold more than 20% of the sample.

Each collaborating institution followed its own protocols to collect whole blood in K2EDTA tubes. Collaborator samples were shipped for TCRbeta analysis as frozen whole blood, isolated PBMCs, or DNA extracted from either sample type. CDR1 and CDR2 are read off the germline V gene (reference sequence) as LNHDA and SQIVND. Including the terminal cysteine and phenylalanine, the CDR3 comprises 12 residues. The sequence is cut down to CDR3 DNA, 36 bases in frame from base 1. At the junction V is shortened by 9 bases and J by 5 bases, with 13 bases in between. This sample was taken from a study of blood T cell repertoires in COVID-19 (dated by TCRdb to 2018 to 2020). A note on the overall study: Samples from collaborators originated in the United States, Italy and Spain and spanned both the acute and convalescent phases of COVID-19. The material from the prospective study consisted of cDNA or gDNA derived from T cells, B-cell-depleted T cells, or PBMCs. Subjects who had been exposed to COVID-19, were actively infected with it, or had recovered from it provided the deeply sampled blood TCRbeta repertoires that made up the dataset. The repertoires were released in a freely available public database intended as a resource for research on the immune response to SARS-CoV-2. Samples came from the ongoing ImmuneRACE study (first 160 participants) plus 1,254 subjects from 6 global collaborators. Nearly every sample came with metadata listing a de-identified subject ID, COVID-19 status, age in years and sex. HLA class I and class II types, where available, came from metadata supplied by the sample provider rather than from assay-based typing.

Broad study findings and their caveats: The quantity of clinical and demographic metadata differed by source and by participant and was supplied without curation.

The V gene is TRBV19 and the J gene is TRBJ1-1; tentative D gene TRBD1, with 6 bases matching. The TCR was taken from a man in his fifties or sixties with active or convalescent COVID-19. Sequencing was done on a sample of peripheral blood. The base sequence is TGTGCCAGCGCAGGGGTGCGAACTGAAGCTTTCTTT. Translated, it reads CASAGVRTEAFF.